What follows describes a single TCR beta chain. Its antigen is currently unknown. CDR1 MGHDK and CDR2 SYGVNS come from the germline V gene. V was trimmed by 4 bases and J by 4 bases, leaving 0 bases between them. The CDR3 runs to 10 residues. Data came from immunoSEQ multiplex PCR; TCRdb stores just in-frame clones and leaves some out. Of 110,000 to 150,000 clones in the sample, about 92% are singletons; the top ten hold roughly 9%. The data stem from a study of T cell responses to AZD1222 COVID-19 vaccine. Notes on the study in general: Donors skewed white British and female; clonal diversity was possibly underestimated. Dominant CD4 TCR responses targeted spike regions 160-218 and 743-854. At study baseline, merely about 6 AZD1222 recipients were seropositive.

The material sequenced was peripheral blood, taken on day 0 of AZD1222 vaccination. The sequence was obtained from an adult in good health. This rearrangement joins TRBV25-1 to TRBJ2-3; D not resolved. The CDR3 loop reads CASSADTQYF. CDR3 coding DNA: TGTGCCAGCAGTGCAGATACGCAGTATTTT.